Listed below are T cell receptor beta chains from one sample, sequenced in a study of blood T cell repertoires in COVID-19. Data came from immunoSEQ multiplex PCR; TCRdb stores just in-frame clones and leaves some out. The sample carries tens of thousands of clones, approximately 80% recorded once. The sample was peripheral blood. The receptors come from a human donor in a cohort sampled during active COVID-19. Each CDR3 is given with its conserved first and last residue. D genes are given only for firm matches. Clone size is not always given. Where it is, it says once, few, many or a class for expanded clones.

TRBJ1-5 TRBV16 . TRBD1 CASSPGGDSNQPQHF TGTGCCAGCAGCCCAGGGGGCGATAGCAATCAGCCCCAGCATTTT
TRBJ2-7 TRBV7-2 . . CASSPTSLSPEQYF TGTGCCAGCAGCCCAACTAGTCTGTCTCCCGAGCAGTACTTC
TRBJ1-1 TRBV28 . TRBD1 CASTRRLTGDTEAFF TGTGCCAGCACCCGGCGTCTTACAGGGGACACTGAAGCTTTCTTT
TRBJ1-2 TRBV6-5 . TRBD1 CASRDRGYGYTF TGTGCCAGCCGGGACAGGGGATATGGCTACACCTTC
TRBJ2-7 TRBV18 . TRBD1 CASSPQRQGKISYEQYF TGTGCCAGCTCACCACAGCGACAGGGGAAGATCTCCTACGAGCAGTACTTC
TRBJ1-5 TRBV6-5 . . CASSLGGRGNQPQHF TGTGCCAGCAGTTTGGGAGGCAGGGGCAATCAGCCCCAGCATTTT
TRBJ1-3 TRBV6-6 few . CASREGRGGNTIYF TGTGCCAGCAGGGAAGGACGGGGTGGAAACACCATATATTTT
TRBJ1-2 TRBV5-6 once TRBD1 CASSRGPPKQGYTF TGTGCCAGCAGCAGGGGGCCTCCGAAGCAGGGCTACACCTTC
TRBJ1-2 TRBV6-5 . TRBD1 CASTGQGTYGYTF TGTGCCAGCACCGGACAGGGGACTTATGGCTACACCTTC
TRBJ1-2 TRBV30 . TRBD1 CAWSVPLETGGYTF TGTGCCTGGAGTGTACCCTTAGAGACAGGGGGCTACACCTTC
TRBJ1-6 TRBV19 . . CASSGGESPLHF TGTGCCAGTAGCGGTGGTGAGTCACCCCTCCACTTT
TRBJ1-1 TRBV5-1 . TRBD1 CASSGRTGNTEAFF TGCGCCAGCAGCGGTCGGACAGGGAACACTGAAGCTTTCTTT
TRBJ2-3 TRBV5-1 . TRBD2 CASTGSGRNTDTQYF TGCGCCAGCACAGGGAGCGGGAGGAACACAGATACGCAGTATTTT
TRBJ1-5 TRBV5-6 . . CASSRTAANQPQHF TGTGCCAGCAGCCGGACTGCGGCCAATCAGCCCCAGCATTTT
TRBJ1-6 TRBV10-1 . . CAMVGQGSFDNSPLHF TGCGCCATGGTGGGGCAGGGGAGTTTCGATAATTCACCCCTCCACTTT
TRBJ2-7 TRBV29-1 . TRBD2 CSVSSGSSYEQYF TGCAGCGTTTCTAGCGGGAGTTCCTACGAGCAGTACTTC
TRBJ2-7 TRBV13 . TRBD1 CASSLTGEIYEQYF TGTGCCAGCAGCTTGACAGGGGAAATCTACGAGCAGTACTTC
TRBJ1-6 TRBV3-1/TRBV3-2 few . CASSYGTGLNSPLHF TGTGCCAGCAGCTACGGAACAGGGCTAAATTCACCCCTCCACTTT
TRBJ2-7 TRBV11-2 few . CASSLMLELARVEQYF TGTGCCAGCAGCTTAATGTTGGAACTAGCTCGCGTTGAGCAGTACTTC
TRBJ1-5 TRBV6-1 . . CASSEGLVRGNQPQHF TGTGCCAGCAGTGAGGGACTCGTCCGTGGCAATCAGCCCCAGCATTTT
TRBJ1-1 TRBV7-7 few TRBD1 CASSLHTTGGGTEAFF TGTGCTAGCAGCTTACACACAACAGGGGGAGGAACTGAAGCTTTCTTT
TRBJ2-7 TRBV11-2 . . CASSLGVRPLLLDYEQYF TGTGCCAGCAGCCTGGGAGTCCGCCCCCTACTTTTGGACTACGAGCAGTACTTC
TRBJ2-1 TRBV5-1 . . CASSLGGGSHNEQFF TGCGCCAGCAGCTTGGGGGGGGGCTCCCACAATGAGCAGTTCTTC
TRBJ2-1 TRBV18 . TRBD1 CASSPRTGEYNEQFF TGTGCCAGCTCACCACGTACAGGGGAGTACAATGAGCAGTTCTTC
TRBJ2-1 TRBV9 . . CASSVDSSYNEQFF TGTGCCAGCAGCGTGGACAGCTCCTACAATGAGCAGTTCTTC
TRBJ2-6 TRBV23-1 . TRBD1 CASSPTNSPQGDLSGANVLTF TGCGCCAGCAGCCCCACGAATTCTCCCCAGGGGGACCTCTCTGGGGCCAACGTCCTGACTTTC
TRBJ2-1 TRBV5-6 . . CASSLAPSSYNEQFF TGTGCCAGCAGCTTGGCCCCCAGCTCCTACAATGAGCAGTTCTTC
TRBJ2-3 TRBV5-1 . TRBD1 CASSSTRGRGADTQYF TGCGCCAGCAGCTCAACCAGGGGGCGCGGGGCAGATACGCAGTATTTT
TRBJ1-5 TRBV3-1/TRBV3-2 . . CASSQAAGPGPQPQHF TGTGCCAGCAGCCAAGCTGCCGGTCCAGGCCCCCAGCCCCAGCATTTT
TRBJ1-5 TRBV12-3/TRBV12-4 . TRBD1 CASSRGQNQPQHF TGTGCCAGCAGTCGGGGACAGAATCAGCCCCAGCATTTT